This T cell receptor (beta chain) emerged from a study of T-cell memory formation after mild COVID-19. Study results and limitations: The study detected some responding clones in pre-infection memory, suggesting cross-reactive memory joined.

5'RACE with constant-segment primers built TCRalpha and TCRbeta cDNA libraries with UMIs. MiXCR was run by TCRdb on the 5' RACE reads, yielding one entry per CDR3 protein. The data hold roughly 170,000 distinct CDR3 sequences, with about a fifth observed a single time. V shed 5 bases and J shed 6 bases, with 14 bases lying between them. This CDR3 is 14 amino acids long. A remark on this clonotype: The antigen is undetermined.

This chain connects TRBV12-3 or TRBV12-4 to TRBJ1-5; maybe TRBD1 (6 bases). The clonotype originates from a man aged 18 to 29 who had mild COVID-19 (a few samples of this study predate the infection). Cell type and time point are not known. The sequenced sample consisted of PBMCs or a T cell subset sorted from them (not recorded which). The CDR3 region is CASSAQTGFQPQHF. The CDR3 DNA reads TGTGCCAGCAGTGCCCAGACAGGTTTTCAGCCCCAGCATTTT.